The 20 T cell receptor beta chains below come from one sample, sequenced in a study of T cells expressing NK-cell markers. Reprocessing the 5' RACE reads, TCRdb reports a single entry for every CDR3 protein and omits DNA. Recorded for this sample: some 280,000 distinct CDR3 sequences. Sequenced sample: blood T cells: a sorted CD56 or NKG2C T cell subset, CD4+ or CD8+ T cells, or bulk PBMC T cells (not recorded which). The receptors shown here come from a man between 18 and 29 years old in good health.

The chain carries TRBV6-1 and TRBJ2-1; TCRdb lists TRBD2, though no DNA is available to test this call. This CDR3 is 15 amino acids long. The germline CDR1 and CDR2 sequences are MNHNS and SASEGT. CDR3 in amino acids: CASSEVAGDYNEQFF.

The chain joins TRBV3-1 to TRBJ2-5; TCRdb proposes TRBD2, but this gene call is untestable without DNA. The CDR3 has 16 amino acids. Per germline, CDR1 LGHDT and CDR2 YNNKEL (reference sequence). The CDR3 is CASSQERLAGRETQYF.

This chain links TRBV12-3 or TRBV12-4 with TRBJ2-1. This CDR3 has 11 amino acids. CDR3 region: CASSLRNEQFF.

The chain links TRBV21-1 to TRBJ2-1; the TRBD2 assignment by TCRdb is unverifiable without DNA. TRBV21-1 is shown as a pseudogene. This CDR3 spans 16 amino acids. The CDR3 spells CASSRAEGLEYNEQFF.

The genes are TRBV5-6 and TRBJ2-1; absent DNA, TCRdb's TRBD2 call cannot be checked. CDR1 and CDR2 from the germline V gene are SGHDT and YYEEEE. This CDR3 region has 16 residues. The CDR3 loop reads CASSFRTSGRSNEQFF.

V and J are TRBV14 and TRBJ2-1; TCRdb outputs TRBD1, but without DNA this stays unchecked. This CDR3 is 16 amino acids long. Germline CDR1 reads SGHDN; CDR2 reads FVKESK. The CDR3 loop reads CASSPAGTAIYNEQFF.

The chain employs TRBV3-1 and TRBJ2-1; absent DNA, TCRdb's TRBD2 call cannot be checked. Germline V lookup: CDR1 LGHDT, CDR2 YNNKEL (reference sequence). The CDR3 runs to 13 residues. The CDR3 sequence is CASSLGTSREQFF.

The chain recombines TRBV29-1 with TRBJ2-3. The germline gives CDR1 SQVTM, CDR2 ANQGSEA. This CDR3 has 12 amino acids. The chain's CDR3 is CSVGGVPDTQYF.

This sequence joins TRBV5-1 and TRBJ1-2; the D call of TRBD1 rests on TCRdb alone, since no DNA is present to check it. The CDR3 is 16 residues long. Germline V gene data show CDR1 as SGHRS and CDR2 as YFSETQ. The CDR3 reads CASSLARLERGDGYTF. The full variable domain, completed using reference TRBV5-1 and TRBJ1-2, is KAGVTQTPRYLIKTRGQQVTLSCSPISGHRSVSWYQQTPGQGLQFLFEYFSETQRNKGNFPGRFSGRQFSNSRSEMNVSTLELGDSALYLCASSLARLERGDGYTFGSGTRLTVV.

The genes are TRBV5-1 and TRBJ1-1; TCRdb designates TRBD1, a call that cannot be tested without DNA. This CDR3 contains 14 residues. Germline lookup yields CDR1 SGHRS and CDR2 YFSETQ. The CDR3 region is CASSSTGMNTEAFF. Full variable domain (remainder filled in from reference TRBV5-1 and TRBJ1-1): KAGVTQTPRYLIKTRGQQVTLSCSPISGHRSVSWYQQTPGQGLQFLFEYFSETQRNKGNFPGRFSGRQFSNSRSEMNVSTLELGDSALYLCASSSTGMNTEAFFGQGTRLTVV.

The chain employs TRBV29-1 and TRBJ2-3; TCRdb's D call of TRBD2 is untestable without DNA. The CDR3 is 13 residues long. CDR1 and CDR2 from the germline V gene are SQVTM and ANQGSEA. The CDR3 loop reads CSVSGLLTDTQYF.

The J gene is TRBJ2-1, the V gene TRBV11-2; TCRdb outputs TRBD2, but without DNA this stays unchecked. Germline-derived CDR1 and CDR2 are SGHAT and FQNNGV. The CDR3 is made up of 16 amino acids. CDR3 in amino acids: CASSLGDSGRYHEQFF.

The chain uses TRBV7-9 and TRBJ2-5. CDR3 size: 15 residues. CDR1 SEHNR and CDR2 FQNEAQ come from the germline V gene (reference sequence). CDR3 sequence reads: CASSHTPQLRETQYF.

This chain joins TRBV5-1 and TRBJ2-5; the TRBD1 assignment by TCRdb is unverifiable without DNA. Germline V gene sequence: CDR1 SGHRS, CDR2 YFSETQ. The CDR3 has 16 amino acids. The CDR3 protein is CASSLATPGLGETQYF.

V and J are TRBV6-4 and TRBJ2-3; TCRdb names TRBD2, which stays unverified in the absence of DNA. The CDR3 loop spans 14 amino acids. The germline gives CDR1 MRHNA, CDR2 SNTAGT. Here the CDR3 reads CASSTLAGGDTQYF.

The chain recombines TRBV10-3 with TRBJ1-1. The CDR3 is 14 residues long. CDR1 ENHRY and CDR2 SYGVKD come from the germline V gene. The CDR3 spells CAISVGDRGTEAFF.

The chain is built from TRBV9 and TRBJ2-7; TCRdb selects TRBD1, and the lack of DNA leaves this call unchecked. Germline CDR1 is SGDLS and CDR2 is YYNGEE. The CDR3 is 13 amino acids. The CDR3 is CASSLGGASEQYF.

The rearrangement joins TRBV6-1 to TRBJ1-2. CDR1 is MNHNS, CDR2 SASEGT, per germline. The CDR3 is made up of 13 amino acids. This CDR3 is CASSPRTAYGYTF.

CDR3 in amino acids: CASQVFPLRETQYF. This chain links TRBV7-2 with TRBJ2-5; as DNA is missing, the TRBD2 call by TCRdb cannot be tested. From germline, CDR1 is SGHTA and CDR2 FQGNSA. CDR3 length equals 14 residues.

The chain combines TRBV12-3 or TRBV12-4 with TRBJ2-7; checking the TCRdb D call of TRBD2 is not possible without DNA. CDR3 size: 15 residues. CDR3: CASSLRTSATYEQYF.